The rows below give T cell receptor beta chains drawn from one sample of a study of shared clonotypes between healthy human individuals. Only in-frame clones appear in the TCRdb table, and some are missing; sequencing was by immunoSEQ multiplex PCR. The sample shows about 2 million clones, approximately 94% of them seen only once. The sample taken for sequencing was naive CD8+ T cells sorted from blood. These receptors all come from a man younger than 35 in good health. Both conserved end residues are part of each CDR3. A D gene is named only where the DNA matches it firmly. Expanded clones get a size class; other rows say once, few or many, or leave the size out.

j_gene: TRBJ2-7; abundance: NA; d_gene: NA; v_gene: TRBV5-6; CDR3aa: CASSLRQSSYEQYF; CDR3nt: TGTGCCAGCAGCTTGCGGCAGAGCTCCTACGAGCAGTACTTC
j_gene: TRBJ2-3; abundance: NA; d_gene: TRBD1; v_gene: TRBV30; CDR3aa: CAWSVGTGTQYF; CDR3nt: TGTGCCTGGAGTGTAGGGACAGGGACGCAGTATTTT
j_gene: TRBJ2-3; abundance: NA; d_gene: NA; v_gene: TRBV6-1; CDR3aa: CASSEWGLSTDTQYF; CDR3nt: TGTGCCAGCAGTGAGTGGGGCCTTAGCACAGATACGCAGTATTTT
j_gene: TRBJ2-1; abundance: NA; d_gene: NA; v_gene: TRBV11-3; CDR3aa: CASSLSLANEQFF; CDR3nt: TGTGCCAGCAGCTTAAGTCTAGCGAATGAGCAGTTCTTC
j_gene: TRBJ2-3; abundance: NA; d_gene: NA; v_gene: TRBV6-1; CDR3aa: CASSEASSITDTQYF; CDR3nt: TGTGCCAGCAGTGAAGCTAGCTCCATCACAGATACGCAGTATTTT
j_gene: TRBJ2-7; abundance: NA; d_gene: NA; v_gene: TRBV28; CDR3aa: CASSFLTGLMIF; CDR3nt: TGTGCCAGCAGTTTTCTAACCGGACTCATGATCTTC
j_gene: TRBJ2-7; abundance: NA; d_gene: NA; v_gene: TRBV30; CDR3aa: CAWSAPFGALYEQYF; CDR3nt: TGTGCCTGGAGTGCTCCCTTCGGCGCGCTCTACGAGCAGTACTTC
j_gene: TRBJ2-1; abundance: NA; d_gene: TRBD2; v_gene: TRBV11-3; CDR3aa: CASSLLAGPHNEQFF; CDR3nt: TGTGCCAGCAGCTTACTAGCGGGACCTCACAATGAGCAGTTCTTC
j_gene: TRBJ1-1; abundance: few; d_gene: NA; v_gene: TRBV21-1; CDR3aa: CASSNTALMNTEAFF; CDR3nt: TGTGCCAGCAGCAATACAGCCCTCATGAACACTGAAGCTTTCTTT
j_gene: TRBJ2-6; abundance: NA; d_gene: NA; v_gene: TRBV9; CDR3aa: CASSRRGSGANVLTF; CDR3nt: TGTGCCAGCAGCCGTAGAGGCTCTGGGGCCAACGTCCTGACTTTC
j_gene: TRBJ1-2; abundance: NA; d_gene: NA; v_gene: TRBV4-1; CDR3aa: CASSQGVNYGYTF; CDR3nt: TGCGCCAGCAGCCAAGGGGTGAACTATGGCTACACCTTC
j_gene: TRBJ2-7; abundance: NA; d_gene: NA; v_gene: TRBV27; CDR3aa: CASRWGYEQYF; CDR3nt: TGTGCCAGCAGATGGGGCTACGAGCAGTACTTC
j_gene: TRBJ2-3; abundance: once; d_gene: TRBD2; v_gene: TRBV5-1; CDR3aa: CASSLRGGGSPSTDTQYF; CDR3nt: TGCGCCAGCAGCTTGCGTGGCGGGGGGTCCCCTAGCACAGATACGCAGTATTTT
j_gene: TRBJ1-4; abundance: NA; d_gene: NA; v_gene: TRBV28; CDR3aa: CATTPQRGFNEKLFF; CDR3nt: TGTGCCACTACCCCCCAAAGGGGGTTTAATGAAAAACTGTTTTTT
j_gene: TRBJ2-7; abundance: NA; d_gene: NA; v_gene: TRBV4-3; CDR3aa: CASSQDSDPEGQYF; CDR3nt: TGCGCCAGCAGCCAAGATTCGGACCCAGAGGGGCAGTACTTC